Below, 17 T cell receptor beta chains from the same sample are listed, as sequenced in a study of T-cell memory formation after mild COVID-19. MiXCR, applied by TCRdb to the 5' RACE reads, yields one record per CDR3 protein. Of tens of thousands of distinct CDR3 sequences in the sample, about 15% were seen once. The sample was PBMCs or a T cell subset sorted from them (not recorded which). The source of these receptors is an adult woman who had mild COVID-19 (a few samples of this study predate the infection). Cell type and time point are not known.

This clonotype was seen more than once but under ten times. The rearrangement joins TRBV5-1 to TRBJ2-1, with D hard to call. The CDR3 has 19 amino acids. Germline V lookup: CDR1 SGHRS, CDR2 YFSETQ. Trimming left V 0 bases short and J 3 bases short, with 22 bases between. The CDR3: CASSLGGDSPVPNYNEQFF. CDR3 bases: TGCGCCAGCAGCTTGGGTGGTGACTCACCCGTCCCTAACTACAATGAGCAGTTCTTC.

The chain carries TRBV13 and TRBJ2-7; a possible D gene is TRBD1 (6 bases). V lost 5 bases and J lost 1, with 15 bases in between. CDR3 size: 15 residues. Germline V lookup: CDR1 PRHDT, CDR2 FYEKMQ (reference sequence). CDR3 sequence reads: CASSIDRQQSYEQYF. The CDR3 DNA follows: TGTGCCAGCAGCATCGACAGGCAGCAGTCCTACGAGCAGTACTTC.

This clonotype was seen only a few times. V usage is TRBV20-1 and J usage is TRBJ2-7; the match to TRBD1 covers 7 bases. CDR3 length equals 13 residues. V shed 1 base, J shed 4 bases, and the junction held 4 bases outside the gene matches. CDR1 is DFQATT and CDR2 is SNEGSKA in the germline V gene (reference sequence). For the CDR3, the DNA is TGCAGTGCTAGAGTGCAGGGGGAATACGAGCAGTACTTC. It yields the protein CSARVQGEYEQYF.

This chain connects TRBV2 to TRBJ2-3; 14 bases map to TRBD2. Unmatched junction bases numbered 16, after V lost 7 bases and J lost 4 bases. This CDR3 comprises 19 residues. The germline V gene has CDR1 SNHLY and CDR2 FYNNEI. The CDR3 region is CASIGMTSGRGPEADTQYF. The CDR3 DNA reads TGTGCCAGCATCGGAATGACTAGCGGGAGGGGCCCCGAGGCAGATACGCAGTATTTT.

V gene TRBV3-1 combines with J gene TRBJ2-7; TRBD2 matches 12 bases. CDR1 is LGHDT, CDR2 YNNKEL, per germline (reference sequence). Trimming at V came to 1 base and at J to 3 bases, leaving 4 bases not matched to a gene. This CDR3 is built from 16 residues. CDR3 in amino acids: CASSQGGLAGIYEQYF. The DNA of the CDR3 is TGTGCCAGCAGCCAAGGTGGACTAGCGGGGATCTACGAGCAGTACTTC.

Written as DNA, the CDR3 is TGTGCCAGCGCAAGGGCCGCGGGCTCCTACGAGCAGTACTTC. Its translation: CASARAAGSYEQYF. This rearrangement joins TRBV9 to TRBJ2-7, with D possibly matching TRBD2 (5 bases). The CDR3 loop spans 14 amino acids. Trimming removed 7 bases from V and 0 bases from J, with 14 bases in between. From germline, CDR1 is SGDLS and CDR2 YYNGEE. Full variable domain (missing parts from reference TRBV9 and TRBJ2-7): DSGVTQTPKHLITATGQRVTLRCSPRSGDLSVYWYQQSLDQGLQFLIQYYNGEERAKGNILERFSAQQFPDLHSELNLSSLELGDSALYFCASARAAGSYEQYFGPGTRLTVT.

This chain connects TRBV11-2 to TRBJ1-4, with 11 bases matching TRBD1. Per germline, CDR1 SGHAT and CDR2 FQNNGV. Trimming at V came to 7 bases and at J to 2 bases, leaving 9 bases not matched to a gene. This CDR3 spans 17 amino acids. The CDR3 loop is CASTLGTGGSTNEKLFF. The CDR3 bases are TGTGCCAGCACCCTGGGGACAGGGGGATCCACTAATGAAAAACTGTTTTTT. Full variable domain (remainder filled in from reference TRBV11-2 and TRBJ1-4): EAGVAQSPRYKIIEKRQSVAFWCNPISGHATLYWYQQILGQGPKLLIQFQNNGVVDDSQLPKDRFSAERLKGVDSTLKIQPAKLEDSAVYLCASTLGTGGSTNEKLFFGSGTQLSVL.

The chain links TRBV30 to TRBJ2-7; TRBD2 agrees at 11 bases. The germline V gene has CDR1 GTSNPN and CDR2 SVGIG (reference sequence). With 3 bases clipped from V and 4 bases from J, the junction kept 2 bases outside the gene matches. The CDR3 is 13 amino acids. This CDR3 reads CAWRLAGGYEQYF. CDR3 DNA: TGTGCCTGGAGATTAGCGGGAGGGTACGAGCAGTACTTC.

By its share, this clonotype is medium-sized. The DNA for the CDR3 is TGCGCCAGCAGCCAAGGGGAAGCGACCTACGAGCAGTACTTC. Protein: CASSQGEATYEQYF. The V and J genes are TRBV4-3 and TRBJ2-7; D unclear. The V gene lost 1 base and the J gene lost 2 bases, with 9 bases spanning the gap. This CDR3 contains 14 residues. From germline, CDR1 is LGHNA and CDR2 YSLEER.

This clonotype was observed a few times. V usage is TRBV6-6 and J usage is TRBJ2-7, with a possible D match to TRBD2 (5 bases). Trimming cost V 0 bases and J 0 bases, with 12 bases left between them. Per germline, CDR1 MNHNY and CDR2 SVGAGI (reference sequence). The CDR3 has 16 amino acids. CDR3 in amino acids: CASSYSDSPSSYEQYF. In nucleotides, the CDR3 is TGTGCCAGCAGTTACTCGGACTCCCCGAGCTCCTACGAGCAGTACTTC.

About this clonotype itself: Since a much larger clone is just one base distant, this may be a read error. J is TRBJ1-5 and V is TRBV28; D unclear. Germline CDR1 MDHEN, CDR2 SYDVKM. V dropped 1 base and J dropped 2 bases, with 12 bases sitting between them. This CDR3 has 16 amino acids. CDR3 DNA: TGTGCCAGCAGTTTATTCCGGGTAACGGGCAATCAGCCCCAGCATTTT. Residues: CASSLFRVTGNQPQHF.

The rearrangement links TRBV27 to TRBJ2-7; D may correspond to TRBD1 or TRBD2 (5 bases each). Deletions cut 4 bases from V and 3 bases from J, with 19 bases between. This CDR3 is 16 amino acids long. The germline CDR1 and CDR2 sequences are MNHEY and SMNVEV (reference sequence). The CDR3 DNA reads TGTGCCAGCAGTTCCCCCCACCGGGACGGGATCTACGAGCAGTACTTC. Translation: CASSSPHRDGIYEQYF.

In this sample, this clonotype turned up a few times. The chain recombines TRBV24-1 with TRBJ2-3, with D unresolved. The ends were cut back, 0 bases at V and 5 bases at J, with 11 bases in the middle. The CDR3 loop spans 15 amino acids. Germline values: CDR1 KGHDR, CDR2 SFDVKD. CDR3 sequence: CATSDLWGTEDTQYF. The DNA of the CDR3 is TGTGCCACCAGTGATTTGTGGGGTACGGAAGATACGCAGTATTTT.

V and J are TRBV7-9 and TRBJ2-7, with D possibly being TRBD1 (6 bases). Trimming took 5 bases from V and 1 from J, leaving 9 bases between them. Germline CDR1 reads SEHNR; CDR2 reads FQNEAQ (reference sequence). CDR3 length equals 13 residues. The CDR3 region is CASSDDRSYEQYF. The CDR3 DNA sequence: TGTGCCAGCAGCGATGACAGGTCCTACGAGCAGTACTTC.

This clonotype has more than one count but fewer than ten. This chain uses TRBV24-1 with TRBJ2-1; 9 bases are a match to TRBD2. Per germline, CDR1 KGHDR and CDR2 SFDVKD. V was pared by 5 bases and J by 0 bases, with 1 base of the junction left unmatched. CDR3 length: 15 amino acids. The CDR3 bases are TGTGCCACCAGTGGCGGGAGGGGCTCCTACAATGAGCAGTTCTTC. It encodes CATSGGRGSYNEQFF.

The chain combines TRBV5-1 with TRBJ2-1; D is unresolved. The V end was cut by 4 bases, the J end by 5 bases, with 16 bases between. Germline V gene lookup returns CDR1 SGHRS and CDR2 YFSETQ. This CDR3 contains 15 residues. CDR3 residues: CASSHPPPGDNEQFF. The CDR3 bases are TGCGCCAGCAGCCACCCCCCCCCCGGAGACAATGAGCAGTTCTTC.

In DNA form, the CDR3 reads TGCGCCAGCAGCCAAGGAAAGGGGGCCTACGAGCAGTACTTC. Amino acids: CASSQGKGAYEQYF. The V and J genes are TRBV4-1 and TRBJ2-7; maybe TRBD1 (6 bases). Trimming pared 1 base from V and 2 bases from J, leaving 9 bases between. The CDR3 has 14 residues. Germline-derived CDR1 and CDR2 are MGHRA and YSYEKL.